The 25 T cell receptor beta chains below come from one sample, sequenced in a study of radiation and T cells in renal cell carcinoma. The assay was immunoSEQ multiplex PCR, and TCRdb's table has in-frame clones only and misses some. The data hold approximately 140,000 clones, with 88% observed a single time. Time point of the sample: baseline pretreatment blood. The sample's treatment: 15 Gy SBRT to primary tumor, nephrectomy 4 weeks later. The sequencing here drew on blood, taken from a patient whose treatment included radiotherapy and nephrectomy. The source of these receptors is a woman aged 65 to 85 with renal cell carcinoma.

Notes on this clone: The junction differs from germline at one of its ends, possibly a read error. The chain employs TRBV7-7 and TRBJ2-7; 7 bases align to TRBD1. The germline V gene encodes CDR1 SSHAT and CDR2 FNYEAQ (reference sequence). The CDR3 extends over 15 amino acids. CDR3 nucleotide sequence: TGTGCTAGCAGCTTAGGGACAGCGAGCTCCTACGAGCAGTACTTC. Its translation is CASSLGTASSYEQYF.

The chain uses TRBV6-1 and TRBJ2-1; TRBD2 might be the D (6 bases). Trimming removed 7 bases from V and 3 bases from J, with 16 bases in between. This CDR3 contains 15 residues. In germline, CDR1 is MNHNS, CDR2 SASEGT. The CDR3 sequence: CASMLEDYNYNEQFF. In DNA form, the CDR3 reads TGTGCCAGCATGCTCGAGGACTACAACTACAATGAGCAGTTCTTC.

This clone was counted a single time. This chain connects TRBV6-1 to TRBJ2-7; D not resolved. Deletions cut 7 bases from V and 0 bases from J, with 16 bases between. The germline CDR1 and CDR2 sequences are MNHNS and SASEGT. The CDR3 has 15 amino acids. As DNA, the CDR3 is TGTGCCAGCAAACAAAGTCCCTTAGTCTCCTACGAGCAGTACTTC. Translation: CASKQSPLVSYEQYF.

The chain couples TRBV10-3 to TRBJ1-1; D gene uncertain. V lost 7 bases to trimming and J lost 4 bases, with 13 bases between them. Germline V gene data show CDR1 as ENHRY and CDR2 as SYGVKD. The CDR3 contains 13 residues. CDR3 region: CAIIHKAGTEAFF. The CDR3 coding sequence is TGTGCCATCATTCACAAAGCGGGCACTGAAGCTTTCTTT.

CDR3 in amino acids: CASSFLGGSEQFF. CDR3 sequence (DNA): TGTGCCAGCAGCTTTCTGGGGGGCAGTGAGCAGTTCTTC. The chain is built from TRBV7-8 and TRBJ2-1; either TRBD1 or TRBD2 may supply D (6 bases each). V dropped 3 bases and J dropped 9 bases, with 12 bases sitting between them. The germline V gene encodes CDR1 SGHVS and CDR2 FQNEAQ. The CDR3 has 13 residues.

This chain joins TRBV7-3 and TRBJ2-2; D is unclear. CDR1 and CDR2 (germline): SGHTA, FQGTGA. V was pared by 3 bases and J by 5 bases, with 7 bases between. This CDR3 region has 13 residues. CDR3 residues: CASSFGSTGELFF. The CDR3 DNA reads TGTGCCAGCAGCTTCGGATCGACCGGGGAGCTGTTTTTT.

In its sample, this clone was seen once. The chain combines TRBV5-6 with TRBJ1-5, with 10 positions matching TRBD1. This CDR3 region has 16 residues. Germline CDR1 is SGHDT and CDR2 is YYEEEE. The V and J ends lost 3 bases and 5 bases, in that order; junction bases with no gene match: 8. The CDR3 protein is CASSSGDRGRDQPQHF. CDR3 nucleotides: TGTGCCAGCAGCTCGGGGGACAGGGGCCGGGATCAGCCCCAGCATTTT.

The CDR3 coding sequence is TGTGCCGTCACGGGCCTTGGGAAAACTGAAGCTTTCTTT. It codes for CAVTGLGKTEAFF. The rearrangement links TRBV11-2 to TRBJ1-1, with no clear D. Germline CDR1 and CDR2: SGHAT and FQNNGV. The V end was cut by 11 bases, the J end by 5 bases, with 18 bases between. The CDR3 totals 13 residues.

V usage is TRBV27 and J usage is TRBJ2-2, with D possibly being TRBD2 (6 bases). Trimming left V 8 bases short and J 4 bases short, with 11 bases between. The CDR3 covers 13 residues. Per the germline V gene, CDR1 is MNHEY and CDR2 is SMNVEV (reference sequence). CDR3 coding DNA: TGTGCCAGCGGGGGGACGGGCACCGGGGAGCTGTTTTTT. This codes for CASGGTGTGELFF.

The genes are TRBV7-2 and TRBJ1-4; D may be TRBD1 (5 bases). Trimming took 6 bases from V and 0 from J, leaving 17 bases between them. CDR1 is SGHTA and CDR2 is FQGNSA in the germline V gene. The CDR3 totals 17 residues. This chain's CDR3 is CASSHKGFSTTNEKLFF. As DNA, the CDR3 is TGTGCCAGCAGTCATAAGGGGTTCTCCACAACTAATGAAAAACTGTTTTTT.

The chain recombines TRBV11-2 with TRBJ2-3, with D possibly TRBD1 on 6 matching bases. The V gene's germline CDR1 is SGHAT and CDR2 FQNNGV. The V gene lost 1 base and the J gene lost 4 bases, with 15 bases spanning the gap. The CDR3 loop spans 16 amino acids. The CDR3, as DNA: TGTGCCAGCAGCTTAGCACAGGGAACAGTCGCAGATACGCAGTATTTT. As protein: CASSLAQGTVADTQYF.

The CDR3 is CASSYYGGEYGYTF. DNA for the CDR3: TGTGCCAGCAGCTACTACGGGGGAGAGTATGGCTACACCTTC. This sequence joins TRBV13 and TRBJ1-2, with D perhaps matching TRBD1 (5 bases). The CDR3 is 14 residues long. The germline CDR1 and CDR2 sequences are PRHDT and FYEKMQ (reference sequence). Trimming cost V 4 bases and J 5 bases, with 14 bases left between them.

The genes are TRBV4-3 and TRBJ2-5, with 9 bases that match TRBD2. Germline trimming cut 3 bases from V and 5 bases from J; bases unmatched to any gene: 10. The CDR3 runs 16 residues. Germline V gene sequence: CDR1 LGHNA, CDR2 YSLEER. In DNA, the CDR3 is TGCGCCAGCAGCCAGGGGCGGCTAGCGGGGCTCGAGACCCAGTACTTC. It specifies CASSQGRLAGLETQYF.

J is TRBJ2-5 and V is TRBV11-2, with D possibly TRBD2 on 6 matching bases. The ends were cut back, 5 bases at V and 0 bases at J, with 13 bases in the middle. CDR3 length: 15 residues. In germline, CDR1 is SGHAT, CDR2 FQNNGV. CDR3 loop: CASSQVLAYQETQYF. In DNA, the CDR3 is TGTGCCAGCAGCCAGGTCCTAGCGTACCAAGAGACCCAGTACTTC.

The chain employs TRBV25-1 and TRBJ1-1, with D hard to call. The CDR3 is 14 residues long. Trimming pared 6 bases from V and 1 base from J, leaving 12 bases between. CDR1 is MGHDK, CDR2 SYGVNS, per germline. The CDR3 here is CASSVGKRNTEAFF. The CDR3 DNA follows: TGTGCCAGCAGCGTCGGAAAGAGGAACACTGAAGCTTTCTTT. Looking up the rest from reference TRBV25-1 and TRBJ1-1 gives the full variable domain: EADIYQTPRYLVIGTGKKITLECSQTMGHDKMYWYQQDPGMELHLIHYSYGVNSTEKGDLSSESTVSRIRTEHFPLTLESARPSHTSQYLCASSVGKRNTEAFFGQGTRLTVV.

J is TRBJ1-2 and V is TRBV2; maybe TRBD1 (6 bases). The V and J ends lost 3 bases and 2 bases respectively, with 13 bases between them. This CDR3 region has 15 residues. Germline V lookup: CDR1 SNHLY, CDR2 FYNNEI. Written as DNA, the CDR3 is TGTGCCAGCAGTGAGGTTGGACAGCCGAACTATGGCTACACCTTC. Translating gives CASSEVGQPNYGYTF.

The chain has TRBV5-5 and TRBJ1-2, with D hard to call. The germline V gene has CDR1 SGHKS and CDR2 YYEKEE (reference sequence). The CDR3 length is 15 residues. The V end lost 3 bases, the J end lost 4 bases, and 16 bases lay between the germline ends. DNA for the CDR3: TGTGCCAGCAGCTCCGGAGGCAGGAAGACCTATGGCTACACCTTC. This gives the protein CASSSGGRKTYGYTF.

The chain is built from TRBV7-2 and TRBJ1-6; tentatively, D is TRBD1 (5 bases). The CDR3 covers 14 residues. In germline, CDR1 is SGHTA, CDR2 FQGNSA. Trimming removed 5 bases at V and 8 bases at J, with 13 bases between. The CDR3 sequence is CASSPRTGHSPLHF. CDR3 bases: TGTGCCAGCAGCCCAAGGACGGGACATTCACCCCTCCACTTT.

The CDR3: CATSRDLLVGEHHGYTF. The CDR3 DNA follows: TGTGCCACCAGCAGGGACTTACTCGTAGGGGAGCATCATGGCTACACCTTC. V and J are TRBV15 and TRBJ1-2, with a possible D match to TRBD1 (5 bases). Trimming removed 3 bases at V and 6 bases at J, with 23 bases between. CDR3 length: 17 amino acids. Per the germline V gene, CDR1 is LNHNV and CDR2 is YYDKDF (reference sequence).

The chain joins TRBV27 to TRBJ2-1; TRBD2 aligns across 8 bases. V was clipped by 10 bases and J by 3 bases; unmatched bases: 11. CDR3 length: 15 residues. The germline V gene encodes CDR1 MNHEY and CDR2 SMNVEV (reference sequence). The CDR3 nucleotides read TGTGCCACCACAAGAACGGGGGGGGACTACAATGAGCAGTTCTTC. Its protein is CATTRTGGDYNEQFF.

The chain uses TRBV28 and TRBJ2-7; D gene uncertain. This CDR3 is built from 14 residues. The ends were cut back, 2 bases at V and 5 bases at J, with 13 bases in the middle. CDR1 is MDHEN and CDR2 is SYDVKM in the germline V gene. The CDR3 spells CASSLVSLGDEQYF. In nucleotides, the CDR3 is TGTGCCAGCAGTTTAGTTTCGCTCGGAGACGAGCAGTACTTC.

This chain joins TRBV6-1 and TRBJ2-7, with D tentatively TRBD1 (6 bases). Deletions cut 6 bases from V and 1 base from J, with 7 bases between. This CDR3 has 12 amino acids. Germline V CDR1 and CDR2: MNHNS, SASEGT. The CDR3 region is CASRDSSYEQYF. CDR3 coding DNA: TGTGCCAGCAGGGACAGTTCCTACGAGCAGTACTTC.

The chain is built from TRBV9 and TRBJ2-2; TRBD1 is a possible D gene (5 bases). V was trimmed by 5 bases and J by 0 bases, leaving 8 bases between them. This CDR3 is 14 amino acids long. The germline gives CDR1 SGDLS, CDR2 YYNGEE. CDR3 bases: TGTGCCAGCAGTCGGACACCGAACACCGGGGAGCTGTTTTTT. Translation gives CASSRTPNTGELFF.

The CDR3 reads CASSLAIQGTDTQYF. The DNA for the CDR3 is TGTGCCAGCAGCTTGGCCATTCAGGGCACAGATACGCAGTATTTT. V usage is TRBV5-4 and J usage is TRBJ2-3; D is uncertain. The CDR3 length is 15 residues. The germline V gene encodes CDR1 SGHNT and CDR2 YYREEE (reference sequence). Trimming took off 0 bases at V and 1 base at J, with 9 bases between the two ends.

This chain connects TRBV10-1 to TRBJ1-5; D is ambiguous. The CDR3 sequence is 15 residues long. Germline V gene data show CDR1 as WNHNN and CDR2 as SYGVQD (reference sequence). V lost 5 bases and J lost 6, with 17 bases in between. The CDR3 nucleotides are TGCGCCAGCAGTCCCCGACGGCCGCGGGGTCAGCCCCAGCATTTT. Amino acids: CASSPRRPRGQPQHF.